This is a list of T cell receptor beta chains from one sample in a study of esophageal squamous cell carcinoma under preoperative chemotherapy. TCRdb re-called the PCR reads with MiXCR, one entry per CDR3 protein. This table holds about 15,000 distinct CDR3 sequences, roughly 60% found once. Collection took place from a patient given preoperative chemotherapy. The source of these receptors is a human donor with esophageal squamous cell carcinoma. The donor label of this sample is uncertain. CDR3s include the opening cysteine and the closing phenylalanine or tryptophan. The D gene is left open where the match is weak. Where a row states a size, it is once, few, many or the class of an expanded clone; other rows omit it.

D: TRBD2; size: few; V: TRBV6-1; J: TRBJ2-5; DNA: TGTGCCAGCACAAGGGAGGGACGACAAGAGACCCAGTACTTC; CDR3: CASTREGRQETQYF
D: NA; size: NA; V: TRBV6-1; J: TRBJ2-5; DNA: TGTGCCAGCAGTCTTACAGGGTCCCAAGAGACCCAGTACTTC; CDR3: CASSLTGSQETQYF
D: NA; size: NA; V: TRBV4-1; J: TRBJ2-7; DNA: TGCGCCAGCAGCCAAGAGACCGGAGGGCGCGAGCAGTACTTC; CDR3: CASSQETGGREQYF
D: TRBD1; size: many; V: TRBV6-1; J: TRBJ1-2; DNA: TGTGCCAGCAGCCGTGGGACAGGGTACAACTATGGCTACACCTTC; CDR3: CASSRGTGYNYGYTF
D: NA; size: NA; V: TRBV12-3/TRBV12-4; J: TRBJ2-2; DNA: TGTGCCAGCAGCCTGACTCCGGGGCAGCTGTTTTTT; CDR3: CASSLTPGQLFF
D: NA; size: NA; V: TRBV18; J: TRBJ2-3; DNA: TGTGCCGGGGGCCGAGACCAGGTGACGCAGTACTTT; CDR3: CAGGRDQVTQYF
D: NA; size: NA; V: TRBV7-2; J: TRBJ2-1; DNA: TGTGCCAGCAGCGGACGGAAGGGGGAGACCCAGTTCTTC; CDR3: CASSGRKGETQFF
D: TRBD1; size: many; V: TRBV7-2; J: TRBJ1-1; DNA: TGTGCCAGCAGCTCCCGGACAGGGCAGAACACTGAAGCTTTCTTT; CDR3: CASSSRTGQNTEAFF
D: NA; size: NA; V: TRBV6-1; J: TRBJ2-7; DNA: TGTGCCAGCAGTGAAGCTGGGGGGGGCGGCTACGAGCAGTACTTC; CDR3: CASSEAGGGGYEQYF
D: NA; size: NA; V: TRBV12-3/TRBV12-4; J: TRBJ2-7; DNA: TGTGCCAGCAGCTCGACTCCCCCCTCCGACGAGCAGTACTTC; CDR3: CASSSTPPSDEQYF
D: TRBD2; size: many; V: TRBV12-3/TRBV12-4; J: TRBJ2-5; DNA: TGTGCCAGCAGCCGGCGGGGGAGCGGATGGGGCCAAGAGACCCAGTACTTC; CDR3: CASSRRGSGWGQETQYF
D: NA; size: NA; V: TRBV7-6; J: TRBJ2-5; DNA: TGTGCCAGCAGCTTGACCTCTGGGAATACGGGGAATGAGCAGTACTTC; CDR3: CASSLTSGNTGNEQYF
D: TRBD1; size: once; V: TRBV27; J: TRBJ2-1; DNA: TGTGCCAGCAGCCCACCCCCGGGACAGCCCTACAATGAGCAGTTCTTC; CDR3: CASSPPPGQPYNEQFF
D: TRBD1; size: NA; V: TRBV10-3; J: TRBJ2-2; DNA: TGTGCCATTCAGGGGGAGAACACAGGGGAGCTGTTTTTT; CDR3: CAIQGENTGELFF
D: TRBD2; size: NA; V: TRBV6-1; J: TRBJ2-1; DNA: TGTGCCAGCACTCTAGCGGGAGTCAGGGGGAATGAGCAGTTCTTC; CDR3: CASTLAGVRGNEQFF
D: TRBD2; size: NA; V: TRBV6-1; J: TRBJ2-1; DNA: TGTGCCAGCAGTGTGGGTAGCGGGAGGTCGGATGAGCAGTTCTTC; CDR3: CASSVGSGRSDEQFF
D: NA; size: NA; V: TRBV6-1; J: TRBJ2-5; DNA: TGTGCGAGGAGGGGGGGCGGGGAGGAAGACACCCAGTACTTC; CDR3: CARRGGGEEDTQYF
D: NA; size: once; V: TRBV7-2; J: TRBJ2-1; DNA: TGTGCCAGCAGCCTTACTCGCAATGAGCAGTTCTTC; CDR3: CASSLTRNEQFF
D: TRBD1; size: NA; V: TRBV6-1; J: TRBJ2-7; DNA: TGTGCCAGCAGTGATGTCAGGGGGAGTAGCTCCTACGAGCAGTACTTC; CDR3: CASSDVRGSSSYEQYF
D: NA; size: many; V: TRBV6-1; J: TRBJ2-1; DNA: TGTGCCAGCAGCAGGCAGAGCGACAATGAGCAGTTCTTC; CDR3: CASSRQSDNEQFF
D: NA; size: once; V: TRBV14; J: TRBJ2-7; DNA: TGTGCCAGCAGCCAAGAGACCGGGCACGAGCAGTACTTC; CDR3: CASSQETGHEQYF
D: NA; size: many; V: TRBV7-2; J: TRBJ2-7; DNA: TGTGCCAGCAGCTTAAGTGCGGGCTTTGTGTCCTACGAGCAGTACTTC; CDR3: CASSLSAGFVSYEQYF
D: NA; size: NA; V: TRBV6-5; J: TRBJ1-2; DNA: TGTGCCAGCAGTTACTCAAGGGGACTTAACTATGGCTACACCTTC; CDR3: CASSYSRGLNYGYTF
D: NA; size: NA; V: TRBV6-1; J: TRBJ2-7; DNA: TGTGCGAGCCGCGGCAAGGGGGGGGGAGCGGCAGACACGCAGTACTTC; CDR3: CASRGKGGGAADTQYF
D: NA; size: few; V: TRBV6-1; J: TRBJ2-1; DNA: TGTACCAGCAGCCCTCACCCACAGCTCTCCTACGAGCAGTTCTTC; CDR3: CTSSPHPQLSYEQFF
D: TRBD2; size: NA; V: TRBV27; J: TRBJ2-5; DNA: TGTGCCAGCAGTTTAGTAGCGGGTGCAATATACAATGAGCAGTACTTC; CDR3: CASSLVAGAIYNEQYF
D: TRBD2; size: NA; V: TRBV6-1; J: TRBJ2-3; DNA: TGTGCCAGTGTAAAAGGGGCGGGGGGGGGAGAGACCCAGTATTTC; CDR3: CASVKGAGGGETQYF